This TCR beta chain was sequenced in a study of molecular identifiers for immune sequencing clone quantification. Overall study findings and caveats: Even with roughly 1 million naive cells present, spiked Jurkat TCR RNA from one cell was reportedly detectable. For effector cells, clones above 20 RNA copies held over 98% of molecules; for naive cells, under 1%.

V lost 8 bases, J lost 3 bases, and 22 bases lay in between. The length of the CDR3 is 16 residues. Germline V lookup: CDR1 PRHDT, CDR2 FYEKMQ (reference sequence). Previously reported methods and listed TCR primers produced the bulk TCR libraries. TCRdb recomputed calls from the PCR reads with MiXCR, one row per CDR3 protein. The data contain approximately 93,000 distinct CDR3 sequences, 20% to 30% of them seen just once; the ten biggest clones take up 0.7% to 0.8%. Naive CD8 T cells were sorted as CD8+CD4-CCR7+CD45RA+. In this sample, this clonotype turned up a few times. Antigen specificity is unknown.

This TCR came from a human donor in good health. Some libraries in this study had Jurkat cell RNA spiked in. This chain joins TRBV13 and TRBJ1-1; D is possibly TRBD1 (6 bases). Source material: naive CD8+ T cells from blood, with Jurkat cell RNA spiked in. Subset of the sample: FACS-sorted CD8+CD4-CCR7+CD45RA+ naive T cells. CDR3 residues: CASELQGGVRDTEAFF. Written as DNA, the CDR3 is TGTGCCAGCGAATTACAGGGAGGGGTTCGGGACACTGAAGCTTTCTTT.